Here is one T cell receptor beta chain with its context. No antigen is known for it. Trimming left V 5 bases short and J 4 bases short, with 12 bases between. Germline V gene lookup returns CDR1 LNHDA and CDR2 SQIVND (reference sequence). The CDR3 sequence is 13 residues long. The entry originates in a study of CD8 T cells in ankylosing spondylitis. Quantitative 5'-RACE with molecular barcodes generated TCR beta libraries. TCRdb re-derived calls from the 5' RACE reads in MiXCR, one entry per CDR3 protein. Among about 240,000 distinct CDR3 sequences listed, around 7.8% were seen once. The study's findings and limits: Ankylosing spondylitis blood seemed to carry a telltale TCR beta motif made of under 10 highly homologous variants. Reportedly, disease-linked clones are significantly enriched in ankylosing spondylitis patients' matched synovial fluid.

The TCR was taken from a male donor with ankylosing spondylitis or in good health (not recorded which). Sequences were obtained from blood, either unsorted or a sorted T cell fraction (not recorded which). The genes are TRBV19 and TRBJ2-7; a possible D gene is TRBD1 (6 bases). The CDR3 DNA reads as TGTGCCAGTAGTGCCCGGACAGATTACGAGCAGTACTTC. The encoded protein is CASSARTDYEQYF. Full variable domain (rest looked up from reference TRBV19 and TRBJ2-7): DGGITQSPKYLFRKEGQNVTLSCEQNLNHDAMYWYRQDPGQGLRLIYYSQIVNDFQKGDIAEGYSVSREKKESFPLTVTSAQKNPTAFYLCASSARTDYEQYFGPGTRLTVT.